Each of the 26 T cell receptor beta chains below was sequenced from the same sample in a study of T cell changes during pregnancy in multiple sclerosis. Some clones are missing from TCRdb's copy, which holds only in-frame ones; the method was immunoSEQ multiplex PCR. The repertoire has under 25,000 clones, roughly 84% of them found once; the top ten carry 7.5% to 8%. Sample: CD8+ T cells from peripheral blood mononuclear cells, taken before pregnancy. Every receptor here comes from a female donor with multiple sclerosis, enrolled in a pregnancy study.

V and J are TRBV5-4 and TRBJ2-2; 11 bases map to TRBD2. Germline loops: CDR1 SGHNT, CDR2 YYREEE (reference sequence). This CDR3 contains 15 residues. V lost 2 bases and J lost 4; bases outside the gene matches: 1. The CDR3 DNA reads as TGTGCCAGCAGCTTCCTAGCGGGAGGCACCGGGGAGCTGTTTTTT. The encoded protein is CASSFLAGGTGELFF.

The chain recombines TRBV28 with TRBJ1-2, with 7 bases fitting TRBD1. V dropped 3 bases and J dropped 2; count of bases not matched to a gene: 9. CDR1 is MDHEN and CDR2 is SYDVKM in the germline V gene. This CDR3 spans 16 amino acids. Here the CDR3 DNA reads TGTGCCAGCAGTTTTCATCGAACAGGGGCGAACTATGGCTACACCTTC. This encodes CASSFHRTGANYGYTF.

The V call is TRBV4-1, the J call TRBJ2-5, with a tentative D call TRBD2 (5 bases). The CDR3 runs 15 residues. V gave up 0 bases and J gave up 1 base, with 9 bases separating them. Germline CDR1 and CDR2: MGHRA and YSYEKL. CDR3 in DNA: TGCGCCAGCAGCCAAGAACCGGGGTTCCAAGAGACCCAGTACTTC. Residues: CASSQEPGFQETQYF.

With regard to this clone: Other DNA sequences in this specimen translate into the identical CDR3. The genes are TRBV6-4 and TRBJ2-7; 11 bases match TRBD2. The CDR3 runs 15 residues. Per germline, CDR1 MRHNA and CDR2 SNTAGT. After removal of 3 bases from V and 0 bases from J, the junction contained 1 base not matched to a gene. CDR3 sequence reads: CASSEGLAGSYEQYF. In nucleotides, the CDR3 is TGTGCCAGCAGTGAAGGACTAGCGGGCTCCTACGAGCAGTACTTC.

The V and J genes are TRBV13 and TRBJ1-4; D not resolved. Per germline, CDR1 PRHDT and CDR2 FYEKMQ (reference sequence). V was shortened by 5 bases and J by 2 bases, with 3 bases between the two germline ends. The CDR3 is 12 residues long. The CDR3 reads CASSATNEKLFF. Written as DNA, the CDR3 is TGTGCCAGCAGCGCGACTAATGAAAAACTGTTTTTT.

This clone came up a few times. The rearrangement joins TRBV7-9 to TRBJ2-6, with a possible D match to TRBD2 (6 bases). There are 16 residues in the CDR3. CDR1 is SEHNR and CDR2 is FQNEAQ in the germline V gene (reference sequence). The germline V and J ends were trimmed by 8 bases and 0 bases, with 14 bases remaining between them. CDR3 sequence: CASLGGRSSGANVLTF. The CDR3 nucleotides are TGTGCCAGCCTCGGGGGACGTTCCTCTGGGGCCAACGTCCTGACTTTC.

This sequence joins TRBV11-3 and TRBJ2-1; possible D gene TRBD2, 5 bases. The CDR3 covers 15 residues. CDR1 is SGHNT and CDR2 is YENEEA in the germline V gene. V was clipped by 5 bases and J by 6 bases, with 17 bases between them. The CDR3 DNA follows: TGTGCCAGCAGCCCCATCGACCGGGAATTCAATGAGCAGTTCTTC. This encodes CASSPIDREFNEQFF.

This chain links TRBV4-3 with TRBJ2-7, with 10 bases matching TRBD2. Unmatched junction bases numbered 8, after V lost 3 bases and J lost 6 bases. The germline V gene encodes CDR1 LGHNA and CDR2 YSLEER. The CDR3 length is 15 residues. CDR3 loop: CASSHQREGPIEQYF. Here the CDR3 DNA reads TGCGCCAGCAGCCATCAGCGGGAGGGCCCGATCGAGCAGTACTTC.

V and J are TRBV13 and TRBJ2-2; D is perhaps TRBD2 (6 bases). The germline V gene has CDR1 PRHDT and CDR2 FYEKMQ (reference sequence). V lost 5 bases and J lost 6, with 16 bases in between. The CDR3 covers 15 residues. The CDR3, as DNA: TGTGCCAGCAGCGGCGGAGGGAGAGGGGCCGGGGAGCTGTTTTTT. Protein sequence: CASSGGGRGAGELFF.

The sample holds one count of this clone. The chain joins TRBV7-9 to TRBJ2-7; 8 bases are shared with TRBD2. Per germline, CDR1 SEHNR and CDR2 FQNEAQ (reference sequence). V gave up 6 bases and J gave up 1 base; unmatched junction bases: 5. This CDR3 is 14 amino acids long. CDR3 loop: CASSLAGGSYEQYF. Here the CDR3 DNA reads TGTGCCAGCAGTCTAGCGGGCGGGTCCTACGAGCAGTACTTC. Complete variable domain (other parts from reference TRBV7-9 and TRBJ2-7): DTGVSQNPRHKITKRGQNVTFRCDPISEHNRLYWYRQTLGQGPEFLTYFQNEAQLEKSRLLSDRFSAERPKGSFSTLEIQRTEQGDSAMYLCASSLAGGSYEQYFGPGTRLTVT.

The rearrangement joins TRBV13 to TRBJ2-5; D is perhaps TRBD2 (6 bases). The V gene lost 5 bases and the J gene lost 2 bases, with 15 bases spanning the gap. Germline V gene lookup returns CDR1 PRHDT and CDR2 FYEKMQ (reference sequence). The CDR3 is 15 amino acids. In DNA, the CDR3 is TGTGCCAGCAGCCCTGAGGGACTCTTTCAAGAGACCCAGTACTTC. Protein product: CASSPEGLFQETQYF. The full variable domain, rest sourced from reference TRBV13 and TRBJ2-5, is AAGVIQSPRHLIKEKRETATLKCYPIPRHDTVYWYQQGPGQDPQFLISFYEKMQSDKGSIPDRFSAQQFSDYHSELNMSSLELGDSALYFCASSPEGLFQETQYFGPGTRLLVL.

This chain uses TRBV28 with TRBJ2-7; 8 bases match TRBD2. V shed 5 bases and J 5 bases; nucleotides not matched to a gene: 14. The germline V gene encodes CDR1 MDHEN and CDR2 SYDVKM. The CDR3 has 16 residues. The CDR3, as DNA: TGTGCCAGCAGTCCCGGGGAAGCGGGAGTTGAAGACGAGCAGTACTTC. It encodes CASSPGEAGVEDEQYF.

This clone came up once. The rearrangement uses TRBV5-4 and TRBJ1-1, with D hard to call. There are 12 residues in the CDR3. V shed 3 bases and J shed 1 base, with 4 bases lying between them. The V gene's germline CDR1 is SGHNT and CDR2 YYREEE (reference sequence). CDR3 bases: TGTGCCAGCAGCTACTCGAACACTGAAGCTTTCTTT. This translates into CASSYSNTEAFF. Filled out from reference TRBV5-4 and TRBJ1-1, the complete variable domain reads ETGVTQSPTHLIKTRGQQVTLRCSSQSGHNTVSWYQQALGQGPQFIFQYYREEENGRGNFPPRFSGLQFPNYSSELNVNALELDDSALYLCASSYSNTEAFFGQGTRLTVV.

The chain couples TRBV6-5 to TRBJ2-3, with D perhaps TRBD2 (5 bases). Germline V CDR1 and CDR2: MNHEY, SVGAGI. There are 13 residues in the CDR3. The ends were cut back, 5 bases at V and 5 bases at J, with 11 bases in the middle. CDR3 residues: CASSLLAGDTQYF. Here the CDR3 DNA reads TGTGCCAGCAGTCTCCTAGCTGGAGATACGCAGTATTTT.

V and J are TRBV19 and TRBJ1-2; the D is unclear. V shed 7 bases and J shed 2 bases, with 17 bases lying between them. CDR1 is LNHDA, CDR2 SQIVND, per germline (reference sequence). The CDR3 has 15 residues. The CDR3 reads CASKWGVGGNYGYTF. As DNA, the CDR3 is TGTGCCAGTAAATGGGGTGTCGGCGGGAACTATGGCTACACCTTC.

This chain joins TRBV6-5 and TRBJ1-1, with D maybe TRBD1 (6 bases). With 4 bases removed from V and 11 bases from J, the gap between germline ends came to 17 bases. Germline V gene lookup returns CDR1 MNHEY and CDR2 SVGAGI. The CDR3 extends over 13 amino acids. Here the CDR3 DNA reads TGTGCCAGCAGTTTGGGAGGGGGGGTGAGTGCTTTCTTT. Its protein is CASSLGGGVSAFF.

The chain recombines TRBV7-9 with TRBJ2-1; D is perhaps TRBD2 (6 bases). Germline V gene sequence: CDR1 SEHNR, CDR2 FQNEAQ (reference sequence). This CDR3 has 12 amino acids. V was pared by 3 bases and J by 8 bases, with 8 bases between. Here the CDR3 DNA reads TGTGCCAGCAGCTTGGGACTCTATGAGCAGTTCTTC. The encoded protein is CASSLGLYEQFF.

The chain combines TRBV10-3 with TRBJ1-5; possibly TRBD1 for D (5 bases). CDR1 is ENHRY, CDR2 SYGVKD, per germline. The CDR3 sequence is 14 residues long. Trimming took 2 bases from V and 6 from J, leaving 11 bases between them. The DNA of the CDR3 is TGTGCCATCAGTGAGGGGGACTGGGGTCAGCCCCAGCATTTT. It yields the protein CAISEGDWGQPQHF.

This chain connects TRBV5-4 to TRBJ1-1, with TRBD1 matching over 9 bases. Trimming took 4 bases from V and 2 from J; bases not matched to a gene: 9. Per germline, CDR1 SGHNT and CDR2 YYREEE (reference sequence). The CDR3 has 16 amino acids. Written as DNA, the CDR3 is TGTGCCAGCAGCCCTGATATGGGACAGGGAAACACTGAAGCTTTCTTT. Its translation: CASSPDMGQGNTEAFF.

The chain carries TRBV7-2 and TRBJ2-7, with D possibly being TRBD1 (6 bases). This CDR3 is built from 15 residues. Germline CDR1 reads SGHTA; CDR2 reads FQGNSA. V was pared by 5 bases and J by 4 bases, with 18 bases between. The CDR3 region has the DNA TGTGCCAGCAGCCTGGAACAGGGTGTCAGGTACGAGCAGTACTTC. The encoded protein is CASSLEQGVRYEQYF.

CDR3 bases: TGTGCCAGCAGCAGAGAGCCGGGACTAGCGGGAGAGTGGGCCTACGAGCAGTACTTC. Translating gives CASSREPGLAGEWAYEQYF. The chain links TRBV13 to TRBJ2-7, with TRBD2 matching over 14 bases. V was pared by 5 bases and J by 2 bases, with 14 bases of the junction left unmatched. Germline V gives CDR1 PRHDT, CDR2 FYEKMQ (reference sequence). The CDR3 is 19 amino acids.

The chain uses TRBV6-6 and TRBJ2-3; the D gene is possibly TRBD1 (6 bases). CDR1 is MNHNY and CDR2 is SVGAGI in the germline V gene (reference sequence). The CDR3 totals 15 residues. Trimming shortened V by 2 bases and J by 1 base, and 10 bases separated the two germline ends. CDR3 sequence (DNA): TGTGCCAGCAGTTACCCCACAGGGCGCACAGATACGCAGTATTTT. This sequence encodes CASSYPTGRTDTQYF.

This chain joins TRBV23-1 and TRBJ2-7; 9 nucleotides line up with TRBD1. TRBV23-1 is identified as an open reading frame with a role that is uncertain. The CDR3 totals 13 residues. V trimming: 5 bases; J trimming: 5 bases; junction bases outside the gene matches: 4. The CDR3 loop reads CASSDRGDNEQYF. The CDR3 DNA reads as TGCGCCAGCAGTGACAGGGGGGACAACGAGCAGTACTTC.

The DNA of the CDR3 is TGCGCCAGCAGCTTAGGGACAGGGGCGTACGAGCAGTACTTC. It translates to CASSLGTGAYEQYF. V is TRBV5-1 and J is TRBJ2-7, with TRBD1 matching 10 bases. V shed 2 bases and J 4 bases; nucleotides not matched to a gene: 3. The CDR3 sequence is 14 residues long. The germline gives CDR1 SGHRS, CDR2 YFSETQ.

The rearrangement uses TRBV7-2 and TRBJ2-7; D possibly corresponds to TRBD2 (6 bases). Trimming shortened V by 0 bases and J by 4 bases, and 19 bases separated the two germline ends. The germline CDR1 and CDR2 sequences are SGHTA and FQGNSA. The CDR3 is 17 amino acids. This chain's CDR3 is CASSLAHQPGGAYEQYF. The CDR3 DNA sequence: TGTGCCAGCAGCTTAGCGCATCAGCCGGGCGGGGCGTACGAGCAGTACTTC.

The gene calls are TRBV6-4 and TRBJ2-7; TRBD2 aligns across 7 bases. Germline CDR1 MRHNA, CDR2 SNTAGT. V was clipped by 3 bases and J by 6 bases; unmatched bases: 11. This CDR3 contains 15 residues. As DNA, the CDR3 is TGTGCCAGCAGTGAGAGGGAGGGGAGTAAATCCGAGCAGTACTTC. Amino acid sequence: CASSEREGSKSEQYF.